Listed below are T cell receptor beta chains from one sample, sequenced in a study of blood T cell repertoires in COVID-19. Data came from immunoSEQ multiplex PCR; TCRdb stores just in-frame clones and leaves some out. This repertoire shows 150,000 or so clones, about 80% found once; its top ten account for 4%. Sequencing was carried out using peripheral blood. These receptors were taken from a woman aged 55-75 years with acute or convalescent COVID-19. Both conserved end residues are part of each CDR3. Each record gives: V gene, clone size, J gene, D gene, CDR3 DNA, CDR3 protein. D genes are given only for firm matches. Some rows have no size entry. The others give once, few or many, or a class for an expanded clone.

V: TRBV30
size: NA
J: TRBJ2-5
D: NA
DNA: TGTGCCTGGAGTGTGGGGGGAGAGAAAGAGACCCAGTACTTC
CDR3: CAWSVGGEKETQYF

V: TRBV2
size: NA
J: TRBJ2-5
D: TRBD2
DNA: TGTGCCAGCAGGACTAGCGGGCCGCAGGTGGCCCAGTACTTC
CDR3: CASRTSGPQVAQYF

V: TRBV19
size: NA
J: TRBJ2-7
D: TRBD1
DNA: TGTGCCAGTAGTTGGGGACAGGGCCACGAGCAGTACTTC
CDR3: CASSWGQGHEQYF

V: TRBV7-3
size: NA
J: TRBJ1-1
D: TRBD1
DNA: TGTGCCAGCAGCTGGGACAGGAACACTGAAGCTTTCTTT
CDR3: CASSWDRNTEAFF

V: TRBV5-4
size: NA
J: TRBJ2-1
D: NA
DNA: TGTGCCAGCAGTCTGACGGGCGGCAGGGGCCCCGCCTACAATGAGCAGTTCTTC
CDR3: CASSLTGGRGPAYNEQFF

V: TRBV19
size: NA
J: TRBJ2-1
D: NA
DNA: TGTGCCAGTAGTACATACAATGAGCAGTTCTTC
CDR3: CASSTYNEQFF

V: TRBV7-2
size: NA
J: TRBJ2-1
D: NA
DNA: TGTGCCAGCAGCTTATGGCGGGATAGTGAGCAGTTCTTC
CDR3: CASSLWRDSEQFF

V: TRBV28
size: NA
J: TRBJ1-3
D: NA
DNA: TGTGCCAGCAGTTATCGACAGGTCTCTGGAAACACCATATATTTT
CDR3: CASSYRQVSGNTIYF

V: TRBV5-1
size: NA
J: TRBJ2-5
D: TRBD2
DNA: TGCGCCAGCAGCGTGACTAGCCCCAACCAAGAGACCCAGTACTTC
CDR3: CASSVTSPNQETQYF

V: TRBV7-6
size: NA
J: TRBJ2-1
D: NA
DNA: TGTGCCAGCGGGCCAAATCGCTCCTACAATGAGCAGTTCTTC
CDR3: CASGPNRSYNEQFF

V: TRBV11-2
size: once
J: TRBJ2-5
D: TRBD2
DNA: TGTGCCAGCAGCTTATCGCGGACTAGCGGGACCTTGGAGACCCAGTACTTC
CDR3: CASSLSRTSGTLETQYF

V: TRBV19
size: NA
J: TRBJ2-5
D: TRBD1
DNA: TGTGCCAGTAGTCGGACAGGGGTGAGAGGAGAGACCCAGTACTTC
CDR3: CASSRTGVRGETQYF

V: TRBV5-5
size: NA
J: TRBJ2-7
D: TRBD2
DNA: TGTGCCAGCAGCCCGCCTTATAGCGGGGGCTCGGAGCAGTACTTC
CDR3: CASSPPYSGGSEQYF

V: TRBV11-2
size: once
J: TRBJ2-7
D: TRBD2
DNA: TGTGCCAGCAGCCCACTAGCGGGTAGGTTCTACGAGCAGTACTTC
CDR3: CASSPLAGRFYEQYF

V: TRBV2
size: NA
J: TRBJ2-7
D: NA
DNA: TGTGCCAGCAGTCGAGAATACGAGCAGTACTTC
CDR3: CASSREYEQYF

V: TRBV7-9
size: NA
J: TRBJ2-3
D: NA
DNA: TGTGCCAGCAGCCTCGGGGCAGATACGCAGTATTTT
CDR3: CASSLGADTQYF

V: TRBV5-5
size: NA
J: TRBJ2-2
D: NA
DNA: TGTGCCAGCAGCTTGGAGTCCTTAGCCACCGGGGAGCTGTTTTTT
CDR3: CASSLESLATGELFF

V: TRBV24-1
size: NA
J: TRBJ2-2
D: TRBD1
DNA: TGTGCCACCCGGACAGGGGGGAACGGGGAGCTGTTTTTT
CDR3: CATRTGGNGELFF

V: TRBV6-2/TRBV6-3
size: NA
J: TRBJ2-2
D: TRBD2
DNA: TGTGCCAGCAGTTCCCCGGGACTAGCGGGAGGGCCGGGCACCGGGGAGCTGTTTTTT
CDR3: CASSSPGLAGGPGTGELFF

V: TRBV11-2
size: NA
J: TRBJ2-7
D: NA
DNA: TGTGCCAGCACTACAGGGTACGAGCAGTACTTC
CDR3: CASTTGYEQYF

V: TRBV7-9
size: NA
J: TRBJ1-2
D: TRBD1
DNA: TGTGCCAGCAGCTCGGGACAGGGACTATATGGCTACACCTTC
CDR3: CASSSGQGLYGYTF

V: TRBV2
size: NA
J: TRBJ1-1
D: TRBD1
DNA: TGTGCCAGCAGTGAAGCCGCAGGGGGCAGCACTGAAGCTTTCTTT
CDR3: CASSEAAGGSTEAFF

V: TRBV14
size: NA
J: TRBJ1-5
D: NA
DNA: TGTGCCAGCAGCCGGAGTTTGTCGGGCAATCAGCCCCAGCATTTT
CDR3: CASSRSLSGNQPQHF

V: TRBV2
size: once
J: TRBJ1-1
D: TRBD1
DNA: TGTGCCAGCAGGGAGGCAGGGGGCAGGATAGCTTTCTTT
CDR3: CASREAGGRIAFF

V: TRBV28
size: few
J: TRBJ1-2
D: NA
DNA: TGTGCCAGCAGTTTAATAGCGAGCCAAGTCTCGTTCGGCTACACCTTC
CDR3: CASSLIASQVSFGYTF

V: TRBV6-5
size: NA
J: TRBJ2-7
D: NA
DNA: TGTGCCAGCCATGAGACAGGGACTTCCTACGAGCAGTACTTC
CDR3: CASHETGTSYEQYF

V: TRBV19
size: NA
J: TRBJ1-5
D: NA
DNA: TGTGCCAGTAGCCGGACAGCTGATCAGCCCCAGCATTTT
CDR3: CASSRTADQPQHF

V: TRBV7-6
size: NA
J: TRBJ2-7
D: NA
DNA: TGTGCCAGCAACAACCCATCCTCCTACGAGCAGTACTTC
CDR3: CASNNPSSYEQYF

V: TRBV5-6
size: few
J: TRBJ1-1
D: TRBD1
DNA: TGTGCCAGCAGGGAGGGGACAGGGGTCACTGAAGCTTTCTTT
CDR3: CASREGTGVTEAFF

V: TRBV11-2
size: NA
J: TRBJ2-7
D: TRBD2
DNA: TGTGCCAGCTCCCTCGGGGAGGGACCCTCCTACGAGCAGTACTTC
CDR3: CASSLGEGPSYEQYF

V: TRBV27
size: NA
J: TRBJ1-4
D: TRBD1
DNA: TGTGCCAGCAGTCTCACCTACAGGGGAACTAATGAAAAACTGTTTTTT
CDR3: CASSLTYRGTNEKLFF

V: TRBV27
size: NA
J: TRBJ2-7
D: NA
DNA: TGTGCCAGCAGCCCGTTAGGGGGTTCTCTGGAGCAGTACTTC
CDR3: CASSPLGGSLEQYF

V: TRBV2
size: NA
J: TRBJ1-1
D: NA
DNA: TGTGCCAGCAAAACCCAGGGCAGGGGTGAAGCTTTCTTT
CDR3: CASKTQGRGEAFF

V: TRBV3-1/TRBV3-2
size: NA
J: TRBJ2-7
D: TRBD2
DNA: TGTGCCAGCAGCCAAGGGAGCGGGAGTGGTTACGAGCAGTACTTC
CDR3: CASSQGSGSGYEQYF

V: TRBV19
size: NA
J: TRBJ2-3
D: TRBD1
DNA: TGTGCCAGTACGACAGGGAGAACAGATACGCAGTATTTT
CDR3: CASTTGRTDTQYF

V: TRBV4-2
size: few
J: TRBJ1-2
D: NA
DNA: TGTGCCAGCAGCCAACCCCAGGGCATGGACTATGGCTACACCTTC
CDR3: CASSQPQGMDYGYTF

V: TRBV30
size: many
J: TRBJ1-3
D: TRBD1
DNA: TGTGCCTGGAGTCCACCGGCGGGTTTACAGGGGGCTGGAAACACCATATATTTT
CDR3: CAWSPPAGLQGAGNTIYF

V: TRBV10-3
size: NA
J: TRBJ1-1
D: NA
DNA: TGTGCCATCAGTGATAGTAGACGGGAGAACACTGAAGCTTTCTTT
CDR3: CAISDSRRENTEAFF

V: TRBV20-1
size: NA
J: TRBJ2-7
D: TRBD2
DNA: TGCAGTGCTAGTCCCGGGACTACAATTTACGAGCAGTACTTC
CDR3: CSASPGTTIYEQYF

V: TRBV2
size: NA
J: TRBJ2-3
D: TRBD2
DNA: TGTGCCAGCAGTAAACGAACTAGCGGGGGCACAGATACGCAGTATTTT
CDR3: CASSKRTSGGTDTQYF

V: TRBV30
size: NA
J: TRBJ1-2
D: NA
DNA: TGTGCCTGGAGTGTACAGGCCCCCCGTGGCTACACCTTC
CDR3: CAWSVQAPRGYTF

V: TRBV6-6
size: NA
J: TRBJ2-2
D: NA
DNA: TGTGCCAGCAGTTACTCGACTCGGAACACCGGGGAGCTGTTTTTT
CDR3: CASSYSTRNTGELFF

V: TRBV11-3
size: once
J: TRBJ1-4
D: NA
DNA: TGTGCCAGCAGCAGCAGACAGGCAGATCGGGAAAAACTGTTTTTT
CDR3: CASSSRQADREKLFF

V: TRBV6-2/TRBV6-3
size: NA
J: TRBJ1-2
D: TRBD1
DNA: TGTGCCAGCAGTTACGGGGACAGCTTTGTCTACACCTTC
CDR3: CASSYGDSFVYTF

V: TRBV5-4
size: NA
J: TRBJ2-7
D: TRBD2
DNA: TGTGCCAGCAGCTCGGGGGAGCGGGAGGGCCCGAGGTACTTC
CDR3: CASSSGEREGPRYF

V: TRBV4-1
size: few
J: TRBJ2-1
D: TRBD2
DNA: TGCGCCAGCAGCCAAGTCGCGGCTAGCGGGAGATATGAGCAGTTCTTC
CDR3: CASSQVAASGRYEQFF